This T cell receptor beta chain was sequenced for a study of post-analysis software for immune sequencing data. Background on the study: The disease courses covered relapsing-remitting, secondary progressive and progressive-relapsing multiple sclerosis. Broader study findings: There were roughly 5 TRBV segments more frequent in patients than controls, and TRBV5-6, TRBV5-1 and TRBV20-1 were among them. Samples prepared in the same batch strongly co-clustered by F measure.

A single count supports this clonotype. Its target is unknown. This CDR3 has 11 residues. V shed 6 bases and J shed 10 bases, with 15 bases lying between them. The V gene's germline CDR1 is DFQATT and CDR2 SNEGSKA (reference sequence). Unique molecular identifiers were built into the TCR beta cDNA libraries. MiXCR was run by TCRdb on the PCR reads, yielding one entry per CDR3 protein. The sample has about 760,000 distinct CDR3 sequences, 30% seen once. This TCR came from a girl aged 5-17 years with multiple sclerosis. This chain joins TRBV20-1 and TRBJ1-2; possible D gene TRBD1, 6 bases. Input material: blood. Here the CDR3 reads CSATPQGYYTF. CDR3 bases: TGCAGTGCCACACCACAGGGCTACTACACCTTC.